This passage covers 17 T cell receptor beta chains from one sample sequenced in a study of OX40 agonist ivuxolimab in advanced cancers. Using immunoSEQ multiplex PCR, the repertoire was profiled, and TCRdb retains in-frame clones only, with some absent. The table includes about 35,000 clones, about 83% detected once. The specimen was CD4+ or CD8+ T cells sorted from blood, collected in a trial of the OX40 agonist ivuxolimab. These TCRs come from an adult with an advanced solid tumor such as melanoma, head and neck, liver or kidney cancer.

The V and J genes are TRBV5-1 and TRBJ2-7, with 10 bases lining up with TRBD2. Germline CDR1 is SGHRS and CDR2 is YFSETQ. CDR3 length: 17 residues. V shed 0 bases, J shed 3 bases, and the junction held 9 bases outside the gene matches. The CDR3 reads CASSLAGSSGGGYEQYF. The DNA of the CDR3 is TGCGCCAGCAGCTTGGCCGGGTCTAGCGGGGGCGGCTACGAGCAGTACTTC. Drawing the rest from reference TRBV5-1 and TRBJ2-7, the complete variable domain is KAGVTQTPRYLIKTRGQQVTLSCSPISGHRSVSWYQQTPGQGLQFLFEYFSETQRNKGNFPGRFSGRQFSNSRSEMNVSTLELGDSALYLCASSLAGSSGGGYEQYFGPGTRLTVT.

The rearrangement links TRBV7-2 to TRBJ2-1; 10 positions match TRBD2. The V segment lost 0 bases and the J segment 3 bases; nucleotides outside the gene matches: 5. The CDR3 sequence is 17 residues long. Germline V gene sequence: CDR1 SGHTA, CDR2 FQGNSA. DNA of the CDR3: TGTGCCAGCAGCTTAGCGAGCGGGAGGGCTCTCTACAATGAGCAGTTCTTC. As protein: CASSLASGRALYNEQFF.

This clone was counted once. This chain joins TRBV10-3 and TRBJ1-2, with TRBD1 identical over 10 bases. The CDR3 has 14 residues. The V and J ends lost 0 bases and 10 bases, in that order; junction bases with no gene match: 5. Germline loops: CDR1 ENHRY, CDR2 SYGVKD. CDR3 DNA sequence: TGTGCCATCAGTGAGTCTGGGGACAGGGGTTTCTACACCTTC. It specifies CAISESGDRGFYTF.

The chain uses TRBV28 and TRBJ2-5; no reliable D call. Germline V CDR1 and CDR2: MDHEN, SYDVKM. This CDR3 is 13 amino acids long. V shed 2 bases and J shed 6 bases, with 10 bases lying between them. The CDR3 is CASSLGQVKTQYF. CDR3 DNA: TGTGCCAGCAGTTTAGGGCAGGTGAAGACCCAGTACTTC.

The CDR3 reads CASSLEWGSGYEQYF. In DNA, the CDR3 is TGTGCCAGCAGCTTGGAATGGGGCTCGGGCTACGAGCAGTACTTC. The rearrangement uses TRBV5-5 and TRBJ2-7; maybe TRBD1 (5 bases). The germline V and J ends were trimmed by 0 bases and 3 bases, with 13 bases remaining between them. CDR1 and CDR2 from the germline V gene are SGHKS and YYEKEE (reference sequence). The length of the CDR3 is 15 residues.

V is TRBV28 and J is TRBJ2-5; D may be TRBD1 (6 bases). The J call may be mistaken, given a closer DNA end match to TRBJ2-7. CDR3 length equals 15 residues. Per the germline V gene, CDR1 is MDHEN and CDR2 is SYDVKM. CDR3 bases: TGTGCCAGCAGTTTGGCAGGGGCGAGCTCCTACGAGCAGTACTTC. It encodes CASSLAGASSYEQYF.

CDR3 sequence reads: CASSPQIGEGYGYTF. Here the CDR3 DNA reads TGCGCCAGCAGCCCGCAGATCGGGGAGGGCTATGGCTACACCTTC. This chain links TRBV4-1 with TRBJ1-2, with unresolved D. The CDR3 loop spans 15 amino acids. The V gene lost 4 bases and the J gene lost 4 bases, with 16 bases spanning the gap. Per germline, CDR1 MGHRA and CDR2 YSYEKL.

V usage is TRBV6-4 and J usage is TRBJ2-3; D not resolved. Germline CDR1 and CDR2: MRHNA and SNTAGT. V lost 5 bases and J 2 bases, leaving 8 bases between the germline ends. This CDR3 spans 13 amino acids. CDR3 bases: TGTGCCAGCAGTCTGGAGTTCACAGATACGCAGTATTTT. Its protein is CASSLEFTDTQYF.

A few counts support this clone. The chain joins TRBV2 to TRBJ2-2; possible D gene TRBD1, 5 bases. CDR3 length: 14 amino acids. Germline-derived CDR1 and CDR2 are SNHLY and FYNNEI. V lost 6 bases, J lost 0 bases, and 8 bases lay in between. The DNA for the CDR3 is TGTGCCAGCAGAAAGACAGCGAACACCGGGGAGCTGTTTTTT. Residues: CASRKTANTGELFF.

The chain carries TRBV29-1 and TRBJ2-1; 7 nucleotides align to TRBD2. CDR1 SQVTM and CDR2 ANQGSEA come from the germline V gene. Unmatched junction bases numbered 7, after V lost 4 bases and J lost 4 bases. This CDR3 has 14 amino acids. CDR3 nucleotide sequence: TGCAGCGTTGCGGGGCGGGAGAGGTACAATGAGCAGTTCTTC. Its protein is CSVAGRERYNEQFF.

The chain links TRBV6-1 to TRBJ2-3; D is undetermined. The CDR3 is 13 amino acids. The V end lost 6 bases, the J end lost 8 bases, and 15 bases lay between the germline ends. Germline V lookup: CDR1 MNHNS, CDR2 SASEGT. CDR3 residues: CASRLAGFATQYF. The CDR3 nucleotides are TGTGCCAGCAGGTTAGCCGGGTTTGCTACGCAGTATTTT.

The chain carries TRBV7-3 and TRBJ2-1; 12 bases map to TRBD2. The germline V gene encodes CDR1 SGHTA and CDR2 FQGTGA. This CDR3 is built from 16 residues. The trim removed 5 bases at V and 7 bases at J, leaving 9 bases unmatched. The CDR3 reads CASSPTSGRFRNEQFF. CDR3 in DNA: TGTGCCAGCAGCCCTACTAGCGGGAGGTTCAGAAATGAGCAGTTCTTC.

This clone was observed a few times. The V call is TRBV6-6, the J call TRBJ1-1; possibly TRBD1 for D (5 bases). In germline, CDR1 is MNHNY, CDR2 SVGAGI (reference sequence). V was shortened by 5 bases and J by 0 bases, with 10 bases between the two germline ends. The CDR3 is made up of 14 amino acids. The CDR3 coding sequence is TGTGCCAGCAGTGCAGGGCAGATGAACACTGAAGCTTTCTTT. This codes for CASSAGQMNTEAFF.

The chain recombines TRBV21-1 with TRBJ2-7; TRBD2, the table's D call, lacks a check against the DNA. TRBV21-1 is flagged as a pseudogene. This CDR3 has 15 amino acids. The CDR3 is CASSKGERKTYEQYF. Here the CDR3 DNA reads TGTGCCAGCAGCAAAGGGGAGCGGAAGACCTACGAGCAGTACTTC.

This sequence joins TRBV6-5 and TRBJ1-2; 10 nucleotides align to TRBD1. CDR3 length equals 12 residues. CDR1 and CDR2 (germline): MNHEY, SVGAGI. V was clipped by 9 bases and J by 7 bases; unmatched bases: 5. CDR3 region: CASRQGAFGYTF. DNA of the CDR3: TGTGCCAGTAGACAGGGGGCGTTTGGCTACACCTTC.

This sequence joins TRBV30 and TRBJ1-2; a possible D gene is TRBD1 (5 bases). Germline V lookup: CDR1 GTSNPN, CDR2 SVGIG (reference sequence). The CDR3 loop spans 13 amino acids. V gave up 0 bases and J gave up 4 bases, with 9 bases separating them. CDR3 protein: CAWSVGQGYGYTF. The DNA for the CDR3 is TGTGCCTGGAGTGTAGGGCAGGGCTATGGCTACACCTTC. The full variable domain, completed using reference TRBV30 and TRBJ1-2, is SQTIHQWPATLVQPVGSPLSLECTVEGTSNPNLYWYRQAAGRGLQLLFYSVGIGQISSEVPQNLSASRPQDRQFILSSKKLLLSDSGFYLCAWSVGQGYGYTFGSGTRLTVV.

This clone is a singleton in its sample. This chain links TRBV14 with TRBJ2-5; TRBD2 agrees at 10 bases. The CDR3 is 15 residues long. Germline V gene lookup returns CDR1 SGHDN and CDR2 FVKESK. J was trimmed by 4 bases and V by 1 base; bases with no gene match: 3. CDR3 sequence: CASSQVGTSVETQYF. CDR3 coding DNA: TGTGCCAGCAGCCAAGTCGGGACTAGCGTAGAGACCCAGTACTTC.